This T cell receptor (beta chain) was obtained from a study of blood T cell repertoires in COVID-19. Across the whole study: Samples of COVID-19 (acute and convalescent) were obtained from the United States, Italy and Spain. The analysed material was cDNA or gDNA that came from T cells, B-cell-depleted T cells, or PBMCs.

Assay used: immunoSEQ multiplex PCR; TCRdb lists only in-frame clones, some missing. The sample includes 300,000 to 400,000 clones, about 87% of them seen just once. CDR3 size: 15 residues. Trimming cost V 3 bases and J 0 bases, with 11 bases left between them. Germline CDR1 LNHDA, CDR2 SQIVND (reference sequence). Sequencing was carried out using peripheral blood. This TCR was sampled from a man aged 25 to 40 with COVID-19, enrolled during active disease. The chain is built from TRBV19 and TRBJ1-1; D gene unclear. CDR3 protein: CASSMEAGMNTEAFF. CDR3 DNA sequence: TGTGCCAGTAGTATGGAGGCAGGCATGAACACTGAAGCTTTCTTT. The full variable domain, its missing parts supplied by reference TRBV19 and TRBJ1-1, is DGGITQSPKYLFRKEGQNVTLSCEQNLNHDAMYWYRQDPGQGLRLIYYSQIVNDFQKGDIAEGYSVSREKKESFPLTVTSAQKNPTAFYLCASSMEAGMNTEAFFGQGTRLTVV.